Detailed here is one TCR beta chain. This CDR3 has 16 amino acids. Germline CDR1 reads SEHNR; CDR2 reads FQNEAQ (reference sequence). V lost 5 bases and J lost 4, with 17 bases in between. Time point indicated: patch test 3, about 24 weeks after DPC sensitization. Treatment in this sample: therapeutic diphenylcyclopropenone sensitization with weekly scalp DPC. The data stem from a study of human T cells and chemical hapten exposure. Each CDR3 protein is one row after TCRdb ran MiXCR on the RACE reads. The table lists approximately 50,000 distinct CDR3 sequences, roughly 10% of them singletons. This TCR came from a woman aged 40 to 50 with alopecia areata. Some clones in this sample may be carry-over from other donors' samples. The J gene is TRBJ2-2, the V gene TRBV7-9, with D perhaps TRBD1 or TRBD2 (5 bases each). Sequencing was performed on whole blood, taken in connection with sensitization to the hapten diphenylcyclopropenone (DPC). CDR3 DNA sequence: TGTGCCAGCAGCGACCCGGGACGGGTACGCACCGGGGAGCTGTTTTTT. Its translation is CASSDPGRVRTGELFF.